This TCR beta chain was retrieved from a study of STAT3 mutations in large granular lymphocyte leukemia. Study summary: Roughly half of the longitudinally sequenced T-LGLL patients carried detectable canonical activating STAT3 mutations. Notes on the study in general: TCR clonotype switching after therapy occurred in about 30% of the 18 patients. In several patients, dominant TCR clone burden exceeded STAT3 mutant burden, suggesting STAT3 mutation arose secondarily. In T-cell large granular lymphocyte leukemia, about half of patients showed multiple immunodominant subclonotypes.

Remarks on this clone: Its antigen is currently unknown.

The V and J ends lost 6 bases and 0 bases respectively, with 7 bases between them. This CDR3 has 13 amino acids. CDR1 SGHRS and CDR2 YFSETQ come from the germline V gene. TCRbeta libraries averaged about 43,000 productive templates per sample. The repertoire was sequenced with immunoSEQ multiplex PCR; TCRdb's copy has only in-frame clones and lacks some. The sample yields approximately 31,000 clones, more than 75% seen once. The chain is built from TRBV5-1 and TRBJ2-1; maybe TRBD1 (5 bases). The sequenced material came from peripheral blood mononuclear cells. The receptor's source is a man in his sixties with T-cell large granular lymphocyte leukemia. Some clones in this sample may be carry-over from other donors' samples. CDR3 coding DNA: TGCGCCAGCACCAGGGACTCCTACAATGAGCAGTTCTTC. Encoded protein: CASTRDSYNEQFF.